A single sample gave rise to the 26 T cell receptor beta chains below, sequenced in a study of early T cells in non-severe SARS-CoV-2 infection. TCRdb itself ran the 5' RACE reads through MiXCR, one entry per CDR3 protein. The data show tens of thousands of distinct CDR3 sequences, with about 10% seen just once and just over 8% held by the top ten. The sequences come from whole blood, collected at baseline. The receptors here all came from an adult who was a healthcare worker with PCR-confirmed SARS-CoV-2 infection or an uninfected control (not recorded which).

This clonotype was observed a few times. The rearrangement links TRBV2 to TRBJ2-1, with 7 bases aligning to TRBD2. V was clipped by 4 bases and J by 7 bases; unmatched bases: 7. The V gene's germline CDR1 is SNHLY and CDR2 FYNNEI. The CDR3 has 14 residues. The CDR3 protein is CASSGRGVRNEQFF. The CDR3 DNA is TGTGCCAGCAGTGGCCGGGGGGTGAGAAATGAGCAGTTCTTC.

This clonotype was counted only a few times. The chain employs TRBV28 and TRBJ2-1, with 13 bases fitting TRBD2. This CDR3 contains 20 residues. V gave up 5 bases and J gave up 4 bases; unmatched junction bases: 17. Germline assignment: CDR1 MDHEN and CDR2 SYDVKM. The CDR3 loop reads CASSTLMRTSGSSLYNEQFF. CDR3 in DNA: TGTGCCAGCAGTACCCTCATGAGGACTAGCGGGAGTTCACTATACAATGAGCAGTTCTTC.

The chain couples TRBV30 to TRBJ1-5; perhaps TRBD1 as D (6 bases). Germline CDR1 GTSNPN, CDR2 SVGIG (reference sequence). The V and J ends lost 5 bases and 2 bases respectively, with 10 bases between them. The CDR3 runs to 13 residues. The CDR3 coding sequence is TGTGCCTGGTGTACAGGGCGCAATCAGCCCCAGCATTTT. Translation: CAWCTGRNQPQHF.

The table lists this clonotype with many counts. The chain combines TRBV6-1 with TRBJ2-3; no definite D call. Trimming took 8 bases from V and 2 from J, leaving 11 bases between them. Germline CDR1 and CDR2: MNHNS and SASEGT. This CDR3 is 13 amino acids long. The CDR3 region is CASLPLSTDTQYF. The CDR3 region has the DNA TGTGCCAGCTTGCCACTCTCCACAGATACGCAGTATTTT.

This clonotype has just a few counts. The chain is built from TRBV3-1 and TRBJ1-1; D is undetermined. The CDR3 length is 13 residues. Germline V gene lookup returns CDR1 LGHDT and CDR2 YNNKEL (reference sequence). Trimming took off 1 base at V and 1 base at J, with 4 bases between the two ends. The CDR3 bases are TGTGCCAGCAGCCAAGCAGGGAACACTGAAGCTTTCTTT. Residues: CASSQAGNTEAFF.

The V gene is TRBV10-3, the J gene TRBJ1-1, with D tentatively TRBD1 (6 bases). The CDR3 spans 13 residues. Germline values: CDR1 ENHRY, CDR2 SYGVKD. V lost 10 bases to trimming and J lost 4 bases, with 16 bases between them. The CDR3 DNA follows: TGTGCCAGCGGCGGCACAGGGATCACTGAAGCTTTCTTT. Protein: CASGGTGITEAFF.

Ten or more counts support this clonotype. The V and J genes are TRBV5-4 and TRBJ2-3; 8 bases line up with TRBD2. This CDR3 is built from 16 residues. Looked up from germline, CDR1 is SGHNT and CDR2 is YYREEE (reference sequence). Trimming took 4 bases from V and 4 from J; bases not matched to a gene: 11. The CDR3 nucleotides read TGTGCCAGCAGCAAAGTCCCGGGACTAGGTGCAGATACGCAGTATTTT. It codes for CASSKVPGLGADTQYF.

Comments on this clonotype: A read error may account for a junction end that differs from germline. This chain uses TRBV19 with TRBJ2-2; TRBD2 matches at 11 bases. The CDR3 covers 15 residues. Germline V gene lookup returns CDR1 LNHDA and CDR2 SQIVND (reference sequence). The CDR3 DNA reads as TGTGCCAGTAGCATAGCGGGAGGGCTGACCGGGGAGCTGTTTTTT. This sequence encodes CASSIAGGLTGELFF. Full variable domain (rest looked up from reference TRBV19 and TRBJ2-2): DGGITQSPKYLFRKEGQNVTLSCEQNLNHDAMYWYRQDPGQGLRLIYYSQIVNDFQKGDIAEGYSVSREKKESFPLTVTSAQKNPTAFYLCASSIAGGLTGELFFGEGSRLTVL.

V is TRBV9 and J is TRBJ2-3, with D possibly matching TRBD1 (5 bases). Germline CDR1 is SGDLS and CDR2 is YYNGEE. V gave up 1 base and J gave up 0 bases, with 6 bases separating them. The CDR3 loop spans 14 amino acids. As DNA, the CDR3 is TGTGCCAGCAGCGTAAGGGGCAGCACAGATACGCAGTATTTT. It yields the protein CASSVRGSTDTQYF. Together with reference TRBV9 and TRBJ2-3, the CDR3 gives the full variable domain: DSGVTQTPKHLITATGQRVTLRCSPRSGDLSVYWYQQSLDQGLQFLIQYYNGEERAKGNILERFSAQQFPDLHSELNLSSLELGDSALYFCASSVRGSTDTQYFGPGTRLTVL.

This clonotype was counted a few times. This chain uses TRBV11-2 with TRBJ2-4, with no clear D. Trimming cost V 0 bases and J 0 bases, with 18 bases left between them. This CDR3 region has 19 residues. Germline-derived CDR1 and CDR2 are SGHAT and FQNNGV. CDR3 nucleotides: TGTGCCAGCAGCTTAGATTTCCAACTAACAAGACTAGCCAAAAACATTCAGTACTTC. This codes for CASSLDFQLTRLAKNIQYF.

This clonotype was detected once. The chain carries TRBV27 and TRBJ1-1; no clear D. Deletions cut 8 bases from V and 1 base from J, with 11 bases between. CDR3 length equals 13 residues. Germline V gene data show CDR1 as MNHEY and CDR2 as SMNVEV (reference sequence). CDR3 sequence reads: CASRSSGNTEAFF. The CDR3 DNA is TGTGCCAGCCGTTCCAGTGGGAACACTGAAGCTTTCTTT.

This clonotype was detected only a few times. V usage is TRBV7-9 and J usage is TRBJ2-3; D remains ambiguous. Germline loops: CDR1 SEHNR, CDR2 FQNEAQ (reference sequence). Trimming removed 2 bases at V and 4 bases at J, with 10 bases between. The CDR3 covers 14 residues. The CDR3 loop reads CASSLKGWSDTQYF. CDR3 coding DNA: TGTGCCAGCAGCTTAAAAGGGTGGTCAGATACGCAGTATTTT.

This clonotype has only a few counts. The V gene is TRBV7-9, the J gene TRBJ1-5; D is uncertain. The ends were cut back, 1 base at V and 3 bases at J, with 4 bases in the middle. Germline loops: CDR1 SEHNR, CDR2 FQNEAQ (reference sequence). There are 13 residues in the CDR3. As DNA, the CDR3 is TGTGCCAGCAGCTTAGAGTCCAATCAGCCCCAGCATTTT. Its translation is CASSLESNQPQHF.

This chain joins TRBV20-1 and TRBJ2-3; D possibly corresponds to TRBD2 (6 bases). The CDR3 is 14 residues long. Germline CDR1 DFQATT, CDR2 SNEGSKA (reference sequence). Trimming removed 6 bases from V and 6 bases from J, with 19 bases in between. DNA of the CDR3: TGCAGTGCGAGAACTAGCCCTTATTGGGATACGCAGTATTTT. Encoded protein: CSARTSPYWDTQYF.

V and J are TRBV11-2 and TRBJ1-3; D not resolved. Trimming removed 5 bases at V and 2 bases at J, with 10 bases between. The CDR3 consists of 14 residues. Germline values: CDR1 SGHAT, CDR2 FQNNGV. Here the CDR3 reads CASSPATPGNTIYF. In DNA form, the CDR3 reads TGTGCCAGCAGCCCCGCGACACCTGGAAACACCATATATTTT.

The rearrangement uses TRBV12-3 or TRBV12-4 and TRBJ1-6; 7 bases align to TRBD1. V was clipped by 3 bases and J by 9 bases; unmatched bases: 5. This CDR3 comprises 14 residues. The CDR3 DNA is TGTGCCAGCAGTTTGGGCAGGGGGAGTTCACCCCTCCACTTT. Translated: CASSLGRGSSPLHF.

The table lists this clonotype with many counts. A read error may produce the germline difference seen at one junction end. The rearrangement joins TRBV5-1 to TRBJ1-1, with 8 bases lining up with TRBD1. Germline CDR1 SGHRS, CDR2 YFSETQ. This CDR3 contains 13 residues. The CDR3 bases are TGTGCCAGCAGCAGCAGGGGGCCCACTGAAGCTTTCTTT. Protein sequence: CASSSRGPTEAFF.

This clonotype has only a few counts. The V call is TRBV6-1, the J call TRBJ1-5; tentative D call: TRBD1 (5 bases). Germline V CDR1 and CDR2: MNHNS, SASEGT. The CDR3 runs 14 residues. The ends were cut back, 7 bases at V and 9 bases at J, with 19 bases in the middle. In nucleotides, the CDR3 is TGTGCCAGCACCCAGGAGGGACTTACAAGGCCCCAGCATTTT. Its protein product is CASTQEGLTRPQHF.

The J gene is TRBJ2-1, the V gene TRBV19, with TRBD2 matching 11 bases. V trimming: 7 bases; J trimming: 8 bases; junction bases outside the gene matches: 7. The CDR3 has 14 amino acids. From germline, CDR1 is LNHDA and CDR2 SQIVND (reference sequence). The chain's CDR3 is CASKTSGISYEQFF. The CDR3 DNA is TGTGCCAGTAAGACTAGCGGGATTTCGTATGAGCAGTTCTTC.

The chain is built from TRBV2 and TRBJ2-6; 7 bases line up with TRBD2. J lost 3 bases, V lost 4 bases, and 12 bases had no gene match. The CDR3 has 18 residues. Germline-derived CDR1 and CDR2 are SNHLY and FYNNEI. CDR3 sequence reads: CASSGHGEGIYGANVLTF. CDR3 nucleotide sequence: TGTGCCAGCAGTGGTCATGGGGAGGGGATTTATGGGGCCAACGTCCTGACTTTC.

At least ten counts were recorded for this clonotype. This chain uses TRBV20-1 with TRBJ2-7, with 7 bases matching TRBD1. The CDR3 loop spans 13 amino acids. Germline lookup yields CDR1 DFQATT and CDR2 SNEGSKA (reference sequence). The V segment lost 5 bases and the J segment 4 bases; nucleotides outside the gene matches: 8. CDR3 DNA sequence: TGCAGTGCTGGGGAGACAGGGTTATACGAGCAGTACTTC. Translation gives CSAGETGLYEQYF.

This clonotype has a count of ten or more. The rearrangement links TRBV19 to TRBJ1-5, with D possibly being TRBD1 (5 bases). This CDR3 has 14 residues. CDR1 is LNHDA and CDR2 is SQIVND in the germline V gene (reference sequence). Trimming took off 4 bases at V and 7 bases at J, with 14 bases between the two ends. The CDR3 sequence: CASSNSFGDQPQHF. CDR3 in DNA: TGTGCCAGTAGTAACTCTTTCGGGGACCAGCCCCAGCATTTT.

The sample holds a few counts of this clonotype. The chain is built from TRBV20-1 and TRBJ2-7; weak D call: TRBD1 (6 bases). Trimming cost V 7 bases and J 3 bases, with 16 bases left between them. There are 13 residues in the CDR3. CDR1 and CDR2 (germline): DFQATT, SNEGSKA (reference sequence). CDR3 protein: CSGPQGTCYEQYF. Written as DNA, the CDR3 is TGCAGTGGCCCGCAGGGGACCTGCTACGAGCAGTACTTC.

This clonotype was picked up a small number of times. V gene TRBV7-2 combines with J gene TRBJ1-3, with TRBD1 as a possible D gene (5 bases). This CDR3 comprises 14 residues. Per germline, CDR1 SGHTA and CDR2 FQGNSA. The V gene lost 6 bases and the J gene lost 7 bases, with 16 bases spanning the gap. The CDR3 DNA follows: TGTGCCAGCAGGAGGACGGGGCTCGGGAACACCATATATTTT. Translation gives CASRRTGLGNTIYF.

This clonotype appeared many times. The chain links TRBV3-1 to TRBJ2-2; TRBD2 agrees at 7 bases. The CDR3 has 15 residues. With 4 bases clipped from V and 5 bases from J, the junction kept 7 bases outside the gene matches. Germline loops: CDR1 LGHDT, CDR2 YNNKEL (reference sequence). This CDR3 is CASSRGGSRTGELFF. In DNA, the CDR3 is TGTGCCAGCAGCCGAGGCGGGAGTCGGACCGGGGAGCTGTTTTTT.

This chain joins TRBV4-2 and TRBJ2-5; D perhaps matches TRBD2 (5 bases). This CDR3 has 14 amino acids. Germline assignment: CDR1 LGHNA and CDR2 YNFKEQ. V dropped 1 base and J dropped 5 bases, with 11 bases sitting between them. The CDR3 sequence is CASSQGLIGETQYF. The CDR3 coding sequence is TGTGCCAGCAGCCAAGGACTAATCGGCGAGACCCAGTACTTC.